This T cell receptor (beta chain) is drawn from a study of shared clonotypes between healthy human individuals. Study outcomes and limitations: Larger estimated richness was generally seen in naive subsets than in memory subsets. Generation of non-shared clonotypes was less probable than generation of clonotypes shared by all four donors.

On this clone: Antigen specificity is unknown.

Profiled with immunoSEQ multiplex PCR; TCRdb holds only in-frame clones, not every one. The sample carries about 980,000 clones, around 80% recorded once. Those who donated were healthy HIV-negative adults, with no recent acute infections or vaccinations reported. The receptor was derived from a man between 18 and 35 years old in good health. The sample consisted of memory CD4+ T cells sorted from blood. Subset: CD45RA-negative fraction.

The CDR3 sequence is CASSLSGSRETQYF. CDR3 bases: TGTGCCAGCAGCTTGAGCGGGAGCCGAGAGACCCAGTACTTC. The gene calls are TRBV7-9 and TRBJ2-5, with TRBD2 matching 8 bases. The CDR3 is 14 residues long. Germline V gives CDR1 SEHNR, CDR2 FQNEAQ (reference sequence). Trimming at V came to 3 bases and at J to 4 bases, leaving 4 bases not matched to a gene. Looking up the rest from reference TRBV7-9 and TRBJ2-5 gives the full variable domain: DTGVSQNPRHKITKRGQNVTFRCDPISEHNRLYWYRQTLGQGPEFLTYFQNEAQLEKSRLLSDRFSAERPKGSFSTLEIQRTEQGDSAMYLCASSLSGSRETQYFGPGTRLLVL.